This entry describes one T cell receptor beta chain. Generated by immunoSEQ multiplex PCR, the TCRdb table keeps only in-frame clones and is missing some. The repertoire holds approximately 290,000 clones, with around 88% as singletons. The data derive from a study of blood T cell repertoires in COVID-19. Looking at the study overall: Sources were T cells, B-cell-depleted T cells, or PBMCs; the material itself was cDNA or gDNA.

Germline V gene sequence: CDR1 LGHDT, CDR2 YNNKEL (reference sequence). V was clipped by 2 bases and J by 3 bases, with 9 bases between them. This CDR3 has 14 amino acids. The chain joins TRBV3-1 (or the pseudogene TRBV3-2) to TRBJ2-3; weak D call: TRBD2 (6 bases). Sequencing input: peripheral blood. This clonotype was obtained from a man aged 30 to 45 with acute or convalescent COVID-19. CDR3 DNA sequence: TGTGCCAGCAGCCAAATGGCGGGAACAGATACGCAGTATTTT. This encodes CASSQMAGTDTQYF.